This TCR beta chain was recovered during a study of cytomegalovirus exposure and HLA in healthy donors. Healthy donors of bone marrow made up the group. The PCR had 60 Vbeta and 13 Jbeta primers. Sequencing used immunoSEQ multiplex PCR; TCRdb keeps in-frame clones, though not all of them. The data hold some 190,000 clones, with approximately 78% observed a single time. Whole-study results and caveats: Both high specificity and high sensitivity reportedly marked the classifier's diagnosis of cytomegalovirus status. In an earlier analysis, in 620 or so donors, most V segments appeared productive either ~87% or ~30% of the time.

The ends lost 4 bases at V and 4 bases at J; junction bases unmatched: 6. Germline-derived CDR1 and CDR2 are SGDLS and YYNGEE. The CDR3 covers 14 residues. Points on this clone: As yet, its antigen is unknown.

The clonotype comes from a male donor in good health and CMV-seronegative. The sequencing input was PBMCs. This chain uses TRBV9 with TRBJ2-7; 9 nucleotides line up with TRBD2. Here the CDR3 DNA reads TGTGCCAGCAGCACCACTAGCGGGCGTTACGAGCAGTACTTC. Translated, it gives CASSTTSGRYEQYF. The whole variable domain, remainder taken from reference TRBV9 and TRBJ2-7, is DSGVTQTPKHLITATGQRVTLRCSPRSGDLSVYWYQQSLDQGLQFLIQYYNGEERAKGNILERFSAQQFPDLHSELNLSSLELGDSALYFCASSTTSGRYEQYFGPGTRLTVT.